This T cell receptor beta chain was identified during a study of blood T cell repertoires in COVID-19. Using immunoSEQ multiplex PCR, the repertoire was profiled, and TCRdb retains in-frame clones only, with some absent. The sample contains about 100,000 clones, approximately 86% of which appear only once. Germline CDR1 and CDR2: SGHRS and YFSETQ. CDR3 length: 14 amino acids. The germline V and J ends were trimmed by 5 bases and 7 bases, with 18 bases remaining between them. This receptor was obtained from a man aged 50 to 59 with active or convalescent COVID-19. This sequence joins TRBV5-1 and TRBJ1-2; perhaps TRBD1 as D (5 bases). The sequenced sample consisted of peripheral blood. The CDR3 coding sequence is TGCGCCAGCAGAATCGGCAGGGAAGCTCCTGGCTACACCTTC. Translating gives CASRIGREAPGYTF.